This entry features one T cell receptor (beta chain) sequence. Recovery meant two consecutive negative NP/OP PCR tests, professional clearance, or resolved symptoms. This sample was taken from a study of blood T cell repertoires in COVID-19. The overall study: The cDNA or gDNA used as material had been derived from T cells, B-cell-depleted T cells, or PBMCs.

Germline-derived CDR1 and CDR2 are LNHDA and SQIVND (reference sequence). CDR3 length: 17 residues. J was trimmed by 4 bases and V by 10 bases; bases with no gene match: 18. Profiled with immunoSEQ multiplex PCR; TCRdb holds only in-frame clones, not every one. The table includes roughly 260,000 clones, 86% detected once. The sample comprised PBMCs or T cells enriched from blood (not recorded which). The rearrangement links TRBV19 to TRBJ2-2, with TRBD2 matching 7 bases. The TCR was taken from a woman aged 18-29 years who had recovered from COVID-19. The CDR3 sequence is CAISRDPGGVGTGELFF. In nucleotides, the CDR3 is TGTGCCATTTCTCGAGACCCGGGGGGTGTCGGCACCGGGGAGCTGTTTTTT.